This T cell receptor (beta chain) is drawn from a study of identical twins. TCRdb recomputed calls from the 5' RACE reads with MiXCR, one row per CDR3 protein. This table has about 530,000 distinct CDR3 sequences, around 22% appearing once. The length of the CDR3 is 14 residues. The V gene end was trimmed by 7 bases and the J gene end by 0 bases; junction bases not matched to a gene: 5. Germline values: CDR1 SGHDN, CDR2 FVKESK. The same data also went into a second study, on yellow fever vaccine responses in identical twins.

V gene TRBV14 combines with J gene TRBJ1-1, with 7 bases aligning to TRBD1. Material for sequencing was CD4+ T cells sorted from blood. This TCR was recovered from a woman aged 18-29 years in good health. The DNA for the CDR3 is TGTGCCAGCACCGACGGACAGGTGAACACTGAAGCTTTCTTT. It specifies CASTDGQVNTEAFF. Full variable domain (missing parts from reference TRBV14 and TRBJ1-1): EAGVTQFPSHSVIEKGQTVTLRCDPISGHDNLYWYRRVMGKEIKFLLHFVKESKQDESGMPNNRFLAERTGGTYSTLKVQPAELEDSGVYFCASTDGQVNTEAFFGQGTRLTVV.